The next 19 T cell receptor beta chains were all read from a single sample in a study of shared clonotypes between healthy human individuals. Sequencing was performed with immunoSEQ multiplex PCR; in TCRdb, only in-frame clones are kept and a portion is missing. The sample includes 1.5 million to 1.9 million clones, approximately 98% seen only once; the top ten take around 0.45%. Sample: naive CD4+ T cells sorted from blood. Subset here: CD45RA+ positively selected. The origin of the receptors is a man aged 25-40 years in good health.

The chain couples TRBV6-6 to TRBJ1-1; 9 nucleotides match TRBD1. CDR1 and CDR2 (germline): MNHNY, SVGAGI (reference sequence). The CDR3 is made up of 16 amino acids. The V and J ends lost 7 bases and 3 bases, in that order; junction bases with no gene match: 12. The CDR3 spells CASTTTQGAVDTEAFF. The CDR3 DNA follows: TGTGCCAGCACTACCACACAGGGGGCGGTGGACACTGAAGCTTTCTTT.

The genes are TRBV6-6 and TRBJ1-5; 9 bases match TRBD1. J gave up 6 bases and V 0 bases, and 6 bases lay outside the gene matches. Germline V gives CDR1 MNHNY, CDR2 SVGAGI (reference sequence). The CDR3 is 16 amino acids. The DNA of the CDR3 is TGTGCCAGCAGTTACTCTGACAGGGGGGTTTTTCAGCCCCAGCATTTT. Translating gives CASSYSDRGVFQPQHF.

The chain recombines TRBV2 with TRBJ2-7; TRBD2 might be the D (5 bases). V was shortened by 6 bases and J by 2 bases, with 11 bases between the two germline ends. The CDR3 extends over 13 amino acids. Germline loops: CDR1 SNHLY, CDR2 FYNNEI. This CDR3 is CASRVTAAYEQYF. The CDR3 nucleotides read TGTGCCAGCAGGGTCACAGCGGCCTACGAGCAGTACTTC.

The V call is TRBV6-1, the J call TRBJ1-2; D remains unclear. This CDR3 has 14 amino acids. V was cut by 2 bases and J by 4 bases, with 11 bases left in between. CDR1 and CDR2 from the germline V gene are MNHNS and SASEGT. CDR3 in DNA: TGTGCCAGCAGTGAACCCAGTCGGGGCTATGGCTACACCTTC. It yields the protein CASSEPSRGYGYTF.

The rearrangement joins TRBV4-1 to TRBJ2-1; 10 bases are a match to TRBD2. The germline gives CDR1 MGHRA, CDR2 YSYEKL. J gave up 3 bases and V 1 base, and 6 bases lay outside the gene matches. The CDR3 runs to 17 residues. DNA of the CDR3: TGCGCCAGCAGCCAAGCGGCTAGCGGGAGACTCTACAATGAGCAGTTCTTC. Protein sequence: CASSQAASGRLYNEQFF.

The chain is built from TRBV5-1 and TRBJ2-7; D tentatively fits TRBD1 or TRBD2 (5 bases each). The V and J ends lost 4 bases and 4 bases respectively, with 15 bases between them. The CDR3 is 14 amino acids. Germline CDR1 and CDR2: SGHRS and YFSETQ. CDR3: CASSPLRDAYEQYF. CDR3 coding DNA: TGCGCCAGCAGCCCGCTCCGGGACGCATACGAGCAGTACTTC.

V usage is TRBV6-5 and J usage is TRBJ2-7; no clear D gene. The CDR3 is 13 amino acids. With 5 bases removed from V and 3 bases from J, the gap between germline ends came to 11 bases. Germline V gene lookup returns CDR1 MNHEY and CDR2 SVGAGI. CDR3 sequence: CASSQLPVYEQYF. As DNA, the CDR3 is TGTGCCAGCAGTCAGCTACCTGTCTACGAGCAGTACTTC.

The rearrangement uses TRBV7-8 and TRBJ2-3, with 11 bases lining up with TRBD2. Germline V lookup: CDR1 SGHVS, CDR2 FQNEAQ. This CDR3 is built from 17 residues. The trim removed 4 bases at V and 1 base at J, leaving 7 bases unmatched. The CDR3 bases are TGTGCCAGCAGCTCCCGAGGACTAGCGGGTCGCACAGATACGCAGTATTTT. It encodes CASSSRGLAGRTDTQYF. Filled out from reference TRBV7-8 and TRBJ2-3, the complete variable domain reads GAGVSQSPRYKVAKRGQDVALRCDPISGHVSLFWYQQALGQGPEFLTYFQNEAQLDKSGLPSDRFFAERPEGSVSTLKIQRTQQEDSAVYLCASSSRGLAGRTDTQYFGPGTRLTVL.

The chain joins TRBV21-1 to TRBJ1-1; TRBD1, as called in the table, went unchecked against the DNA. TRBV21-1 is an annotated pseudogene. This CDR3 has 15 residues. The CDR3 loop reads CASSKNRDENTEAFF. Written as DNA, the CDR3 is TGTGCCAGCAGCAAGAACAGGGACGAGAACACTGAAGCTTTCTTT.

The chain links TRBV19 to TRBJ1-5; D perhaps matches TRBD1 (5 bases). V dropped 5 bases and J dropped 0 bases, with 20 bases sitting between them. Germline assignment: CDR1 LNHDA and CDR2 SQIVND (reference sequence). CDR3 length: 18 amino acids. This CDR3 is CASSVAVGAADSNQPQHF. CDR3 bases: TGTGCCAGTAGTGTCGCGGTCGGGGCTGCCGATAGCAATCAGCCCCAGCATTTT. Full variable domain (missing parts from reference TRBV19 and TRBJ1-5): DGGITQSPKYLFRKEGQNVTLSCEQNLNHDAMYWYRQDPGQGLRLIYYSQIVNDFQKGDIAEGYSVSREKKESFPLTVTSAQKNPTAFYLCASSVAVGAADSNQPQHFGDGTRLSIL.

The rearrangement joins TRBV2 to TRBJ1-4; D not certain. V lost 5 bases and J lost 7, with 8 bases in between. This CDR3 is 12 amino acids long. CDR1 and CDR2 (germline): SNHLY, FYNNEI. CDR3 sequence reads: CASSRASEKLFF. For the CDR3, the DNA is TGTGCCAGCAGTAGGGCTAGTGAAAAACTGTTTTTT.

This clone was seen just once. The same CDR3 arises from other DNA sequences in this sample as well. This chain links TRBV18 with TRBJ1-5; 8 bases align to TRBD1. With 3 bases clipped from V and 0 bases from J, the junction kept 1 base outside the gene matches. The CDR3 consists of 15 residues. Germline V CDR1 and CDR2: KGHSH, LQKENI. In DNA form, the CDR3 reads TGTGCCAGCTCACCGACAGGGGATAGCAATCAGCCCCAGCATTTT. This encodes CASSPTGDSNQPQHF.

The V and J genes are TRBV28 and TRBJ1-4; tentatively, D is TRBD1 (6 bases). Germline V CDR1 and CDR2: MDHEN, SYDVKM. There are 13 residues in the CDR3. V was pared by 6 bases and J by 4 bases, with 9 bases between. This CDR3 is CASRGTNNEKLFF. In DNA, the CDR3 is TGTGCCAGCAGGGGGACAAATAATGAAAAACTGTTTTTT.

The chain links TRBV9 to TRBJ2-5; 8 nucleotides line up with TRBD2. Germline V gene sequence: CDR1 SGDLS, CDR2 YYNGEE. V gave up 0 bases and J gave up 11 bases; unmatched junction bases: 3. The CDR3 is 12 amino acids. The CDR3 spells CASSVGTSNQYF. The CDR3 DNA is TGTGCCAGCAGCGTAGGGACTAGCAATCAGTACTTC. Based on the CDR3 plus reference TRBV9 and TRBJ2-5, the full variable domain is DSGVTQTPKHLITATGQRVTLRCSPRSGDLSVYWYQQSLDQGLQFLIQYYNGEERAKGNILERFSAQQFPDLHSELNLSSLELGDSALYFCASSVGTSNQYFGPGTRLLVL.

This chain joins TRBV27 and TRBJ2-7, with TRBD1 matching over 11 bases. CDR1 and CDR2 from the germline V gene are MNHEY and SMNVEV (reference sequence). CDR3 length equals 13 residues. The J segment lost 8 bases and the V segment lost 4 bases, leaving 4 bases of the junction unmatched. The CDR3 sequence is CASSWTGGLKQYF. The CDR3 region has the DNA TGTGCCAGCAGTTGGACAGGGGGCTTGAAGCAGTACTTC.

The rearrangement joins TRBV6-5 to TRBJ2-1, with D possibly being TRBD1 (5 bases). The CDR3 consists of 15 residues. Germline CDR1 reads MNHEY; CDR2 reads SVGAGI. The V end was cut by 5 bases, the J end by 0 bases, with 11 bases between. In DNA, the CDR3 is TGTGCCAGCAGTCACACAGGTCACTCCTACAATGAGCAGTTCTTC. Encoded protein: CASSHTGHSYNEQFF.

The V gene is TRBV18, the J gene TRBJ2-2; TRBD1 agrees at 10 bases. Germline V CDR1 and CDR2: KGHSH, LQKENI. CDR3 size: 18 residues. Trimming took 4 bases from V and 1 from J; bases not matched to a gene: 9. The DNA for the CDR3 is TGTGCCAGCTCACTCCGGGACAGGGGTGTCGAGAACACCGGGGAGCTGTTTTTT. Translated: CASSLRDRGVENTGELFF. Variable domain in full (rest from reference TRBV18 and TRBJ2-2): NAGVMQNPRHLVRRRGQEARLRCSPMKGHSHVYWYRQLPEEGLKFMVYLQKENIIDESGMPKERFSAEFPKEGPSILRIQQVVRGDSAAYFCASSLRDRGVENTGELFFGEGSRLTVL.

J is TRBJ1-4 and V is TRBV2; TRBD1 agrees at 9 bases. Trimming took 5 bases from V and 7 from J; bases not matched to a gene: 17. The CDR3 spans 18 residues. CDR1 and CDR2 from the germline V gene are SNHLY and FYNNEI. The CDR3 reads CASSKPGTGWGLGEKLFF. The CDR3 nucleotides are TGTGCCAGCAGTAAGCCCGGGACAGGGTGGGGACTAGGTGAAAAACTGTTTTTT.

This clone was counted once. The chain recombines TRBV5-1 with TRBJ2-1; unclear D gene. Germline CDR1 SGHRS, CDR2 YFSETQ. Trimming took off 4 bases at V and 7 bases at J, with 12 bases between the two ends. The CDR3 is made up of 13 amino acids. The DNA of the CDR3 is TGCGCCAGCAGCAGCGAGATAGGGAATGAGCAGTTCTTC. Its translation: CASSSEIGNEQFF.